This TCR beta chain was retrieved from a study of cytomegalovirus exposure and HLA in healthy donors. Overall study context: Genotyping of 398 donors showed that over 65% belonged to the Caucasian-associated ancestry cluster.

This CDR3 spans 14 amino acids. The junction had 6 bases not matched to a gene; V was cut back by 6 bases and J by 5 bases. Germline V gives CDR1 MNHNS, CDR2 SASEGT. The PCR had 60 Vbeta and 13 Jbeta primers. Generated by immunoSEQ multiplex PCR, the TCRdb table keeps only in-frame clones and is missing some. The sample consists of some 95,000 clones, 60% to 80% of them appearing once. The chain employs TRBV6-1 and TRBJ1-4; 7 bases match TRBD1. The sequenced sample consisted of PBMCs. The TCR comes from a female donor in good health and CMV-seronegative. This chain's CDR3 is CASRKQGHNEKLFF. CDR3 sequence (DNA): TGTGCCAGCAGAAAACAGGGGCACAATGAAAAACTGTTTTTT.